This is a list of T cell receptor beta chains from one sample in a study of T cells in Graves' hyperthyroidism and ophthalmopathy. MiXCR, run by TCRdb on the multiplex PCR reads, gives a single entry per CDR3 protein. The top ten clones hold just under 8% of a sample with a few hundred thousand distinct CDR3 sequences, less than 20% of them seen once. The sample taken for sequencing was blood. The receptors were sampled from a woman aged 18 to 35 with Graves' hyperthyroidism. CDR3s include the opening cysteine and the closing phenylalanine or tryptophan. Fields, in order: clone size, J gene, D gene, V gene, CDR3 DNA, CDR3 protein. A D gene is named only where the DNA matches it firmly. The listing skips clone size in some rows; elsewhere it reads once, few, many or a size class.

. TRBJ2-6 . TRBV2 TGTGCCAGCGGGGGTGGGACTGGGGCCAACGTCCTGACTTTC CASGGGTGANVLTF
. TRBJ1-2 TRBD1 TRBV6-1 TGTGCCAGCAGTCCCTCTGGGACAGGGGATTATGGCTACACCTTC CASSPSGTGDYGYTF
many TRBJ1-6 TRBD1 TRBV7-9 TGTGCCAGCAGCTTTGGGACAGTCCAATCACCCCTCCACTTT CASSFGTVQSPLHF
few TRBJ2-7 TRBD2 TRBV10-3 TGTGCCATCAGCAATAGCGGGACCTACGAGCAGTACTTC CAISNSGTYEQYF
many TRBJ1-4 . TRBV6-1 TGTGCCAGCAGTTGGGGGACTGGAAATGAAAAACTGTTTTTT CASSWGTGNEKLFF
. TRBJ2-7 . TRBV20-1 TGCAGTGCTAGAGATTGGGGGGCAGACTACGAGCAGTACTTC CSARDWGADYEQYF
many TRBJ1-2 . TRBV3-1 TGTGCCAGCAGCCAAGAGGGCTGGGTAACTAGCGGCTACACCTTC CASSQEGWVTSGYTF
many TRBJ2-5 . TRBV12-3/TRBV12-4 TGTGCCAGCAGTACCCTGCACAGGGGGGGCGAGACCCAGTACTTC CASSTLHRGGETQYF
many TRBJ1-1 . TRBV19 TGTGCCAGTAGCAAAGGTGGCGTTGAAGCTTTCTTT CASSKGGVEAFF
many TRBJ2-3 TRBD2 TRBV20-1 TGCAGTGCTACCAAGAACATTAAAGGACTAGCGGGAGAGACGCAGTATTTT CSATKNIKGLAGETQYF
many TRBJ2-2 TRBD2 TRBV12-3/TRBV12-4 TGTGCCAGCAGTCTGCCGGGACTAGCAGACGGGGAGCTGTTTTTT CASSLPGLADGELFF
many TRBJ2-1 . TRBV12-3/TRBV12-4 TGTGCCAGCAGTTTAGTCCCAGACAATGAGCAGTTCTTC CASSLVPDNEQFF
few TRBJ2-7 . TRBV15 TGTGCCACCAGCGGCGGGACAGCTTACGAGCAGTACTTC CATSGGTAYEQYF
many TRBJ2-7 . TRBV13 TGTGCCAGCAGCGAAAGGACCTACGAGCAGTACTTC CASSERTYEQYF
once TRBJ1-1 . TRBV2 TGTGCCAGCAGTAAGGACAGAATGAACACTGAAGCTTTCTTT CASSKDRMNTEAFF
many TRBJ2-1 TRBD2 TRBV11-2 TGTGCCAGCAGCTTAGTCCCGCGAAAAGCGGGACGCAACAATGAGCAGTTCTTC CASSLVPRKAGRNNEQFF
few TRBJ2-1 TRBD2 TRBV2 TGTGCCAGCAGGACTAGCGGGAGATACAATGAGCAGTTCTTC CASRTSGRYNEQFF
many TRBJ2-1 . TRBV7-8 TGTGCCAGCAGCTTACGTCGGTTCGACACATACAATGAGCAGTTCTTC CASSLRRFDTYNEQFF
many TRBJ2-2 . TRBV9 TGTGCCAGCAGCGTATGGAGCGCGGCGTTGGGCACCGGGGAGCTGTTTTTT CASSVWSAALGTGELFF
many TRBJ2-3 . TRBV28 TGTGCCAGCAGTTCGAGCGGGACAGGCACAGATACGCAGTATTTT CASSSSGTGTDTQYF
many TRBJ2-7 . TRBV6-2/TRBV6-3 TGTGCCAGCAGTAACCCAGTCGAGCAGTACTTC CASSNPVEQYF
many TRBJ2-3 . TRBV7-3 TGTGCCAGCAGCTTGGCGGGGAGCACAGATACGCAGTATTTT CASSLAGSTDTQYF
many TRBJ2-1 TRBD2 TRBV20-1 TGCAGTGCTAGGCGCCTAAGGGGGACTAGCGGGGAGCACAATGAGCAGTTCTTC CSARRLRGTSGEHNEQFF
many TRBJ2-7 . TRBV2 TGTGCCAGCTCAGGGGACTACGAGCAGTACTTC CASSGDYEQYF
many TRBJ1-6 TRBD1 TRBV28 TGTGCCAGCAGGTCGGGACAGTTGAGCTCCTATAATTCACCCCTCCACTTT CASRSGQLSSYNSPLHF
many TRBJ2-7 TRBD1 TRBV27 TGTGCCAGCTCTACGAGGGGACAGGGTACCTACGAGCAGTACTTC CASSTRGQGTYEQYF
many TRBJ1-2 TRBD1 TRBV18 TGTGCCAGCTCACGACAGGGAGGGAGTGGCTACACCTTC CASSRQGGSGYTF